One sample yielded the 15 T cell receptor beta chains listed below, sequenced in a study of molecular identifiers for immune sequencing clone quantification (dated 2018 in TCRdb). The method behind the library was PCR. Sequencing took place on an Illumina HiSeq 4000. TCRdb reprocessing: public reads trimmed at Q25 with fastp, clones called with MiXCR, in-frame beta chains kept. Rows merge per CDR3 protein into single entries with the most common DNA and genes. The sample table lists 250,000 to 400,000 distinct CDR3 sequences, 20% to 25% of them with a count of one. The ten biggest clones cover roughly 0.86% of the sample. Source material: naive CD8+ T cells from blood, with Jurkat cell RNA spiked in. This specimen's cell subset or site label, per the study, means: FACS-sorted CD8+CD4-CCR7+CD45RA+ naive T cells. The source of these receptors is a human donor in good health. Some libraries in this study had Jurkat cell RNA spiked in.

Regarding this clonotype: Just one base apart from a much larger clone, this may be a read error. J is TRBJ2-7 and V is TRBV4-3, with D unresolved. Germline assignment: CDR1 LGHNA and CDR2 YSLEER. This CDR3 has 14 amino acids. CDR3 loop: CAISQGPVVYEQYF. The CDR3 bases are TGCGCCATCAGCCAAGGCCCGGTCGTCTACGAGCAGTACTTC.

In its sample, this clonotype was seen many times. This chain's CDR3 is CASRREGSSNQPQHF. As DNA, the CDR3 is TGTGCCAGCAGGCGGGAGGGATCCAGCAATCAGCCCCAGCATTTT. The V call is TRBV6-1, the J call TRBJ1-5; D is ambiguous. V was shortened by 6 bases and J by 1 base, with 13 bases between the two germline ends. This CDR3 is 15 amino acids long. Germline V gene data show CDR1 as MNHNS and CDR2 as SASEGT.

Details on this clonotype: Just one base apart from a much larger clone, this may be a read error. The chain employs TRBV20-1 and TRBJ2-3, with a possible D match to TRBD2 (6 bases). V was cut by 0 bases and J by 2 bases, with 12 bases left in between. The CDR3 is made up of 15 amino acids. The germline gives CDR1 DFQATT, CDR2 SNEGSKA (reference sequence). For the CDR3, the DNA is TGCAGTGCTAGAGATTTTCGGGAGATCACAGATACGCAGTATTTT. Translated: CSARDFREITDTQYF.

This clonotype showed up just a few times. The genes are TRBV7-9 and TRBJ1-1; TRBD1 is a possible D gene (5 bases). Germline V gives CDR1 SEHNR, CDR2 FQNEAQ (reference sequence). V lost 5 bases, J lost 6 bases, and 19 bases lay in between. The CDR3 is 15 amino acids. CDR3 loop: CASSPWQMGEAEAFF. As DNA, the CDR3 is TGTGCCAGCAGCCCCTGGCAGATGGGGGAGGCTGAAGCTTTCTTT.

This clonotype was seen ten or more times. The V gene is TRBV29-1, the J gene TRBJ2-3; D uncertain. There are 17 residues in the CDR3. Germline-derived CDR1 and CDR2 are SQVTM and ANQGSEA. V shed 3 bases and J shed 4 bases, with 23 bases lying between them. The CDR3: CSVEPVSGSVGPDTQYF. The CDR3 nucleotides read TGCAGCGTTGAGCCCGTGTCGGGCTCCGTTGGGCCAGATACGCAGTATTTT.

This clonotype was counted many times. Here the CDR3 reads CASSETSGTDTGELFF. The CDR3 DNA reads TGTGCCAGCAGCGAAACTAGCGGGACGGACACCGGGGAGCTGTTTTTT. This chain uses TRBV9 with TRBJ2-2; 10 bases line up with TRBD2. V lost 3 bases, J lost 3 bases, and 5 bases stayed unmatched. The germline V gene encodes CDR1 SGDLS and CDR2 YYNGEE. There are 16 residues in the CDR3.

A remark on this clonotype: Being one base from a much bigger clone, this may be a read error. This chain joins TRBV6-2 or TRBV6-3 and TRBJ2-7, with a tentative D call TRBD2 (5 bases). The CDR3 loop spans 13 amino acids. CDR1 MNHEY and CDR2 SVGEGT come from the germline V gene. CDR3 nucleotide sequence: TGTGCCAGCAGTTACGCGAGGGTTCCCGAGCAGTGCTTC. It translates to CASSYARVPEQCF.

The chain uses TRBV6-5 and TRBJ1-1, with D tentatively TRBD1 (5 bases). With 4 bases removed from V and 5 bases from J, the gap between germline ends came to 14 bases. The CDR3 loop spans 14 amino acids. CDR1 and CDR2 from the germline V gene are MNHEY and SVGAGI. CDR3 nucleotides: TGTGCCAGCAGTTCATGGGGCGCGGGTACTGAAGCTTTCTTT. Translating it yields CASSSWGAGTEAFF.

In the case of this clonotype: A much larger clonotype is one base distant, so this may be a read error. The V call is TRBV7-7, the J call TRBJ2-2; D is perhaps TRBD2 (6 bases). CDR3 length: 14 amino acids. The germline gives CDR1 SSHAT, CDR2 FNYEAQ (reference sequence). CDR3 region: CASSPPGLTGALFF. The DNA of the CDR3 is TGTGCCAGCAGCCCCCCGGGACTCACCGGGGCGCTGTTTTTT.

This clonotype has a count of ten or more. The J gene is TRBJ2-7, the V gene TRBV5-1; perhaps TRBD1 as D (6 bases). The CDR3 is made up of 16 amino acids. Deletions cut 0 bases from V and 3 bases from J, with 16 bases between. The germline V gene has CDR1 SGHRS and CDR2 YFSETQ. The CDR3 DNA sequence: TGCGCCAGCAGCTTGGAGAATCCAGGGGCAGGCTACGAGCAGTACTTC. Protein: CASSLENPGAGYEQYF.

This clonotype was counted at least ten times. The chain couples TRBV27 to TRBJ2-7, with 8 bases fitting TRBD2. The germline gives CDR1 MNHEY, CDR2 SMNVEV (reference sequence). This CDR3 has 15 residues. V was pared by 2 bases and J by 2 bases, with 5 bases of the junction left unmatched. This CDR3 reads CASSLTGGGTYEQYF. CDR3 bases: TGTGCCAGCAGTTTAACCGGCGGGGGGACCTACGAGCAGTACTTC.

Ten or more counts support this clonotype. This chain joins TRBV28 and TRBJ2-2; TRBD1 is a possible D gene (6 bases). Germline V gene data show CDR1 as MDHEN and CDR2 as SYDVKM. Trimming shortened V by 5 bases and J by 2 bases, and 9 bases separated the two germline ends. The CDR3 spans 14 residues. The CDR3 is CASSRTENTGELFF. The CDR3, as DNA: TGTGCCAGCAGTCGGACAGAAAACACCGGGGAGCTGTTTTTT.

Regarding this clonotype: A much larger clone lies a single base off, so this may be a read error. This sequence joins TRBV7-6 and TRBJ2-2; D uncertain. CDR1 SGHVS and CDR2 FNYEAQ come from the germline V gene. V was shortened by 5 bases and J by 5 bases, with 6 bases between the two germline ends. The CDR3 extends over 12 amino acids. CDR3 residues: CASSHMTGELFF. DNA for the CDR3: TGTGCCAGCAGCCACATGACCGGGGAGCTGTTTTTT.

The table lists this clonotype with many counts. V usage is TRBV7-6 and J usage is TRBJ2-7, with 10 bases lining up with TRBD1. The CDR3 sequence is 15 residues long. Germline assignment: CDR1 SGHVS and CDR2 FNYEAQ. Trimming removed 3 bases from V and 6 bases from J; junction bases left unmatched: 8. The CDR3, as DNA: TGTGCCAGCAGCTTGACAGGGGGCTACTTTGGCGAGCAGTACTTC. This gives the protein CASSLTGGYFGEQYF.

The rearrangement uses TRBV4-3 and TRBJ1-5, with 7 positions matching TRBD1. The junction had 7 bases not matched to a gene; V was cut back by 0 bases and J by 5 bases. CDR1 and CDR2 from the germline V gene are LGHNA and YSLEER. This CDR3 is 16 amino acids long. The chain's CDR3 is CASSQDLTGRYQPQHF. CDR3 bases: TGCGCCAGCAGCCAAGACCTGACAGGGCGTTATCAGCCCCAGCATTTT.